What follows are 10 T cell receptor beta chains derived from one specimen sequenced in a study of T cells in Graves' hyperthyroidism and ophthalmopathy. The TCR beta CDR3 regions underwent amplification using RNA transcripts as the source. A first-round RT-PCR of the TCR CDR3 used the HTBI primer set. TCRdb independently ran MiXCR on the multiplex PCR reads; one entry per CDR3 protein. Altogether about 360,000 distinct CDR3 sequences are present, 13% being singletons, with the ten largest covering less than 25%. Input material: blood. Receptors originate from a man younger than 45 with Graves' hyperthyroidism that later progressed to Graves' ophthalmopathy.

Of note for this clonotype: This may arise from a read error, as a much more abundant clone is one base away. The chain links TRBV20-1 to TRBJ1-4; D gene uncertain. Germline lookup yields CDR1 DFQATT and CDR2 SNEGSKA (reference sequence). The CDR3 totals 14 residues. The V and J ends lost 6 bases and 1 base respectively, with 12 bases between them. The CDR3 reads CSAALHRTNEKLFF. CDR3 sequence (DNA): TGCAGTGCCGCCCTACACCGAACTAATGAAAAACTGTTTTTT.

This clonotype was detected ten times or more. The J gene is TRBJ1-5, the V gene TRBV6-1, with 8 nucleotides matching TRBD1. The germline CDR1 and CDR2 sequences are MNHNS and SASEGT. The CDR3 loop spans 16 amino acids. Trimming cost V 3 bases and J 0 bases; bases outside gene matches: 4. The CDR3 here is CASSDRTGLSNQPQHF. CDR3 coding DNA: TGTGCCAGCAGTGATAGGACAGGGCTTAGCAATCAGCCCCAGCATTTT.

This clonotype has a handful of counts. The rearrangement joins TRBV4-1 to TRBJ1-5, with D possibly TRBD1 on 5 matching bases. CDR1 and CDR2 (germline): MGHRA, YSYEKL. CDR3 length: 13 residues. V lost 3 bases and J 3 bases, leaving 6 bases between the germline ends. The DNA for the CDR3 is TGCGCCAGCAGCCAGACAGACAATCAGCCCCAGCATTTT. Amino acid sequence: CASSQTDNQPQHF.

This clonotype has only a few counts. This chain uses TRBV5-1 with TRBJ1-3; no firm D call. The CDR3 covers 17 residues. The germline gives CDR1 SGHRS, CDR2 YFSETQ. The V end was cut by 4 bases, the J end by 2 bases, with 19 bases between. CDR3 region: CASSPGLHAGPGNTIYF. CDR3 DNA: TGCGCCAGCAGCCCCGGCCTACATGCGGGCCCTGGAAACACCATATATTTT.

This clonotype was observed a handful of times. The chain couples TRBV7-9 to TRBJ1-2; D remains unclear. Trimming shortened V by 1 base and J by 0 bases, and 6 bases separated the two germline ends. The CDR3 spans 14 residues. Germline lookup yields CDR1 SEHNR and CDR2 FQNEAQ (reference sequence). CDR3 in DNA: TGTGCCAGCAGCTTAGAGGTATCTAACTATGGCTACACCTTC. Its protein is CASSLEVSNYGYTF.

This clonotype was seen only a few times. This sequence joins TRBV4-1 and TRBJ2-7; no reliable D call. The CDR3 has 14 amino acids. Trimming pared 2 bases from V and 5 bases from J, leaving 13 bases between. The germline gives CDR1 MGHRA, CDR2 YSYEKL. In DNA, the CDR3 is TGCGCCAGCAGCCAATACCAGGCTCCTAACGAGCAGTACTTC. Its translation is CASSQYQAPNEQYF.

This clonotype has a count of ten or more. The chain employs TRBV3-1 and TRBJ1-2, with 9 bases that match TRBD1. This CDR3 contains 13 residues. Trimming cost V 4 bases and J 8 bases; bases outside gene matches: 5. Germline lookup yields CDR1 LGHDT and CDR2 YNNKEL (reference sequence). CDR3 coding DNA: TGTGCCAGCAGCCCGGGACAGGGCGTCGGCTACACCTTC. Translating it yields CASSPGQGVGYTF.

This clonotype was seen many times. This sequence joins TRBV2 and TRBJ1-5, with D tentatively TRBD1 (5 bases). V gave up 3 bases and J gave up 1 base, with 7 bases separating them. The CDR3 sequence is 14 residues long. Germline V gene data show CDR1 as SNHLY and CDR2 as FYNNEI. The CDR3 sequence: CASSEGVSNQPQHF. CDR3 in DNA: TGTGCCAGCAGTGAGGGGGTCAGCAATCAGCCCCAGCATTTT.

This clonotype was picked up many times. The chain uses TRBV7-2 and TRBJ1-2, with a weak D call TRBD1 (5 bases). The V end lost 5 bases, the J end lost 6 bases, and 10 bases lay between the germline ends. Per the germline V gene, CDR1 is SGHTA and CDR2 is FQGNSA. This CDR3 has 12 residues. The CDR3: CASSPRQNGYTF. In nucleotides, the CDR3 is TGTGCCAGCAGCCCCCGACAGAATGGCTACACCTTC.

The sample holds many counts of this clonotype. The V and J genes are TRBV28 and TRBJ1-2; 9 bases are a match to TRBD1. Germline V gives CDR1 MDHEN, CDR2 SYDVKM. The V and J ends lost 6 bases and 8 bases, in that order; junction bases with no gene match: 7. The CDR3 loop spans 13 amino acids. CDR3 bases: TGTGCCAGCAGGCAACAGGGGGCTCGCGGCTACACCTTC. Amino acid sequence: CASRQQGARGYTF.